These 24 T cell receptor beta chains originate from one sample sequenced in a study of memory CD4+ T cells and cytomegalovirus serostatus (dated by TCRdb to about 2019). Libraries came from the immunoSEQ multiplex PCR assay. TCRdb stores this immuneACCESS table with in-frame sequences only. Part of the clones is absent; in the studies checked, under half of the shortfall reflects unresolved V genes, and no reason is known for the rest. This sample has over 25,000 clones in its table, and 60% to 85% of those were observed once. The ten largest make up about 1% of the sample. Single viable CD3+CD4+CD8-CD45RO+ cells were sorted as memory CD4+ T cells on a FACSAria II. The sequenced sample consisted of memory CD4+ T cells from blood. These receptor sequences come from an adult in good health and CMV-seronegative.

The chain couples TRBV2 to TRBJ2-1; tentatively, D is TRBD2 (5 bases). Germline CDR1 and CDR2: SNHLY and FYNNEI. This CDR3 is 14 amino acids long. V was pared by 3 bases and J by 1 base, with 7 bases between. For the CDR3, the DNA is TGTGCCAGCAGTGAGGGAGCGTCCTACAATGAGCAGTTCTTC. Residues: CASSEGASYNEQFF.

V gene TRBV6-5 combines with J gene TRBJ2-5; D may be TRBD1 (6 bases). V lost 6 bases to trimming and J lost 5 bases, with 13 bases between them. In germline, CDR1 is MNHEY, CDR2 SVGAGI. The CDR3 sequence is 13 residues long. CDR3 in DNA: TGTGCCAGCAGGCTACAGGGTCCCGAGACCCAGTACTTC. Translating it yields CASRLQGPETQYF.

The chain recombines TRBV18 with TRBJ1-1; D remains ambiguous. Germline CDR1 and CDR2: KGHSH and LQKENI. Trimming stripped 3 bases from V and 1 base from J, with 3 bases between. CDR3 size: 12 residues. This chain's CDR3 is CASSPRNTEAFF. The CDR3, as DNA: TGTGCCAGCTCACCGAGGAACACTGAAGCTTTCTTT.

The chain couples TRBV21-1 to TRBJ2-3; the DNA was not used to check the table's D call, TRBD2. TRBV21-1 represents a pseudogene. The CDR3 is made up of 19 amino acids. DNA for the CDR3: TGTGCCAGCAGCAAAGGGTCGGTTAGCGGGGGTGCTTGGACAGATACGCAGTATTTT. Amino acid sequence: CASSKGSVSGGAWTDTQYF.

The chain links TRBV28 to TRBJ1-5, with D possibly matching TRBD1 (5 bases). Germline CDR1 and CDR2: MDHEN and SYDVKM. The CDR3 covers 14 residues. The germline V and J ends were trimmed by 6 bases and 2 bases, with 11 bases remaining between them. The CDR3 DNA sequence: TGTGCCAGCAGCCCAGGGAATCGCAATCAGCCCCAGCATTTT. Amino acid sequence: CASSPGNRNQPQHF. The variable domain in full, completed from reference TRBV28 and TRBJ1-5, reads DVKVTQSSRYLVKRTGEKVFLECVQDMDHENMFWYRQDPGLGLRLIYFSYDVKMKEKGDIPEGYSVSREKKERFSLILESASTNQTSMYLCASSPGNRNQPQHFGDGTRLSIL.

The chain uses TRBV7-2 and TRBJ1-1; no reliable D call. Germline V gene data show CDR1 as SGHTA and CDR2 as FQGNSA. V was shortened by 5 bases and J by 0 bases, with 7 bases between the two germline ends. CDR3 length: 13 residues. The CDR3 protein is CASSRGMNTEAFF. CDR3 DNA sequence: TGTGCCAGCAGCCGCGGGATGAACACTGAAGCTTTCTTT.

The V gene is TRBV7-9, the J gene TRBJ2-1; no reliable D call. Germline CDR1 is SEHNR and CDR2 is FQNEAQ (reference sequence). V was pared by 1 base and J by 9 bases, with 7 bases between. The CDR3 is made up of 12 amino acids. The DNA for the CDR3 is TGTGCCAGCAGCTTAGAGTCTGGTGAGCAGTTCTTC. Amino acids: CASSLESGEQFF.

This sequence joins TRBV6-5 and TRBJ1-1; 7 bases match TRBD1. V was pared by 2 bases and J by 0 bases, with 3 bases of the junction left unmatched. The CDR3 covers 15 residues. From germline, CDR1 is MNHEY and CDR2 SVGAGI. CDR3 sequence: CASSYAGQMNTEAFF. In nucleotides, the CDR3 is TGTGCCAGCAGTTACGCGGGACAGATGAACACTGAAGCTTTCTTT.

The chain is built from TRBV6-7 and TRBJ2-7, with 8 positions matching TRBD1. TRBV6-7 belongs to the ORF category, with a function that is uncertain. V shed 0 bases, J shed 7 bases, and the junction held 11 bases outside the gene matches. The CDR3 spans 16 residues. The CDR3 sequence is CASSYSRDRGLGEQYF. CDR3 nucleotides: TGTGCCAGCAGTTACTCGAGAGACAGGGGACTGGGGGAGCAGTACTTC.

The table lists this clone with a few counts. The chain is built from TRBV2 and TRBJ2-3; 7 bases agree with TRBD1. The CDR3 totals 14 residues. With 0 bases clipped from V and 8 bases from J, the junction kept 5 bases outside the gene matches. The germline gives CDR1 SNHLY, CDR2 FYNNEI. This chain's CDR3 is CASSEAGGRVTQYF. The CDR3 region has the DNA TGTGCCAGCAGTGAAGCAGGGGGCAGGGTTACGCAGTATTTT. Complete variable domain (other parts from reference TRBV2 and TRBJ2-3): EPEVTQTPSHQVTQMGQEVILRCVPISNHLYFYWYRQILGQKVEFLVSFYNNEISEKSEIFDDQFSVERPDGSNFTLKIRSTKLEDSAMYFCASSEAGGRVTQYFGPGTRLTVL.

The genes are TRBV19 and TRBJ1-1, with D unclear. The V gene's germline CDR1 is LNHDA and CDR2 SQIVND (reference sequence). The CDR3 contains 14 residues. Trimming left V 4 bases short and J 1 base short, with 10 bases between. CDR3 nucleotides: TGTGCCAGTAGTAAGGCCCATTCGAACACTGAAGCTTTCTTT. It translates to CASSKAHSNTEAFF.

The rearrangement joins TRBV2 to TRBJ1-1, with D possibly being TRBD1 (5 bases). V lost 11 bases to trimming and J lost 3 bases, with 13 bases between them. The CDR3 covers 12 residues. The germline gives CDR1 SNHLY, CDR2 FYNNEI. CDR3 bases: TGTGCCTCCGGACACTTATACACTGAAGCTTTCTTT. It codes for CASGHLYTEAFF.

This chain's CDR3 is CASSLVRGYEQYF. The CDR3 nucleotides read TGCGCCAGCAGCTTGGTTAGGGGTTACGAGCAGTACTTC. J is TRBJ2-7 and V is TRBV5-1; D possibly corresponds to TRBD1 (5 bases). Germline-derived CDR1 and CDR2 are SGHRS and YFSETQ. This CDR3 region has 13 residues. V dropped 0 bases and J dropped 4 bases, with 8 bases sitting between them.

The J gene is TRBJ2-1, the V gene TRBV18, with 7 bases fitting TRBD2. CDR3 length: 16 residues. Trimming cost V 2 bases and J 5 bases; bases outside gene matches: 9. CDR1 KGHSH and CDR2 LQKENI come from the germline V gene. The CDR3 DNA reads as TGTGCCAGCTCACCAACTCGGACTAGTCAGGACAATGAGCAGTTCTTC. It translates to CASSPTRTSQDNEQFF.

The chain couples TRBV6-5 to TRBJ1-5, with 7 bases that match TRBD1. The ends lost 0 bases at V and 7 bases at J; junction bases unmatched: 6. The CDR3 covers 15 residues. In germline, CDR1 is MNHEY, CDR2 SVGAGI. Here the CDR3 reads CASSYSQGVGQPQHF. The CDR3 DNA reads TGTGCCAGCAGTTACTCCCAGGGGGTAGGGCAGCCCCAGCATTTT.

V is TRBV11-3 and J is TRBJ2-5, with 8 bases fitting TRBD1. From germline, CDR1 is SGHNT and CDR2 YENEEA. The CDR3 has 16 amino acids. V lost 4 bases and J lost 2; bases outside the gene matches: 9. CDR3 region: CASSSPAGTGQETQYF. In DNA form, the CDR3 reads TGTGCCAGCAGCTCACCTGCTGGGACAGGACAAGAGACCCAGTACTTC.

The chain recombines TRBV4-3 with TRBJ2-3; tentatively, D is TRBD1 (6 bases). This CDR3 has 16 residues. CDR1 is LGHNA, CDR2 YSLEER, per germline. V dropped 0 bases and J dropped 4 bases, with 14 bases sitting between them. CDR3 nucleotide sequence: TGCGCCAGCAGCCAAGAAAACAGGGAAGGGGCAGATACGCAGTATTTT. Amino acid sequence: CASSQENREGADTQYF.

CDR3 residues: CASSQGDRVFDEQFF. As DNA, the CDR3 is TGCGCCAGCAGCCAAGGGGACAGGGTTTTCGATGAGCAGTTCTTC. V and J are TRBV4-1 and TRBJ2-1; the match to TRBD1 covers 9 bases. The J segment lost 8 bases and the V segment lost 1 base, leaving 6 bases of the junction unmatched. Germline lookup yields CDR1 MGHRA and CDR2 YSYEKL. The CDR3 has 15 amino acids.

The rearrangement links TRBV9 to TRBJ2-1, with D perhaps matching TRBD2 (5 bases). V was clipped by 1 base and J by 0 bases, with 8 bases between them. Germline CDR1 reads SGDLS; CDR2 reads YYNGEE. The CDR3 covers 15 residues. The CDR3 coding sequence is TGTGCCAGCAGCGTAAGCGGATCCTCCTACAATGAGCAGTTCTTC. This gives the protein CASSVSGSSYNEQFF. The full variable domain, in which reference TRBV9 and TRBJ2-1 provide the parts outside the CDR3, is DSGVTQTPKHLITATGQRVTLRCSPRSGDLSVYWYQQSLDQGLQFLIQYYNGEERAKGNILERFSAQQFPDLHSELNLSSLELGDSALYFCASSVSGSSYNEQFFGPGTRLTVL.

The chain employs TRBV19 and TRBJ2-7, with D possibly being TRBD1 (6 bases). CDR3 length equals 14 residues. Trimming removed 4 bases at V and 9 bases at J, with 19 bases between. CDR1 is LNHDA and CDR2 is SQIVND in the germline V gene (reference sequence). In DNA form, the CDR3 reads TGTGCCAGTAGTACAGGACAGAGGCCAGTTGTGCAGTACTTC. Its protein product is CASSTGQRPVVQYF.

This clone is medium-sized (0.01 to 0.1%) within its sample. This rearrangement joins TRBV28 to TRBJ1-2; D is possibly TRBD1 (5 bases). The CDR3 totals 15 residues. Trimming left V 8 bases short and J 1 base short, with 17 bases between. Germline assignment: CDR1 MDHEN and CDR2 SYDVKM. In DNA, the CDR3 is TGTGCCAGCTGGGGCATAAGTTTACTTAACTATGGCTACACCTTC. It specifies CASWGISLLNYGYTF.

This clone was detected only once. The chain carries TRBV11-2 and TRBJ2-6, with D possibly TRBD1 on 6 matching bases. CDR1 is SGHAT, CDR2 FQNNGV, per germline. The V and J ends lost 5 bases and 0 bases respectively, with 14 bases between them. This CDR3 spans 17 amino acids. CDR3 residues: CASSVTGWTSGANVLTF. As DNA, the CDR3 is TGTGCCAGCAGCGTCACAGGGTGGACCTCTGGGGCCAACGTCCTGACTTTC.

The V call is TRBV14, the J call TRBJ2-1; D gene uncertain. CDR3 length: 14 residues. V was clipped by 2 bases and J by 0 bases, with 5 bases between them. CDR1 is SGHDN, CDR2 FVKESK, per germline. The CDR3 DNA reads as TGTGCCAGCAGCCAATCTGTCTCCTACAATGAGCAGTTCTTC. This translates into CASSQSVSYNEQFF.

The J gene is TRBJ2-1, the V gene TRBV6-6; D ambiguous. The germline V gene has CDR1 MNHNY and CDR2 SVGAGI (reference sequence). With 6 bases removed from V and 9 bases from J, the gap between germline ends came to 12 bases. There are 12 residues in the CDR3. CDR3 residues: CASSPVRVEQFF. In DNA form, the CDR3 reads TGTGCCAGCAGCCCCGTAAGAGTTGAGCAGTTCTTC.